These T cell receptor beta chains were read from a single sample in a study of T cells in Graves' hyperthyroidism and ophthalmopathy. From the multiplex PCR reads, TCRdb called clonotypes with MiXCR, one entry per CDR3 protein. The repertoire has around 99,000 distinct CDR3 sequences, roughly 15% of them found once; the top ten carry about 42%. The sample was blood. The receptors stem from a woman in her 50s with Graves' hyperthyroidism. Each CDR3 is given with its conserved first and last residue. D genes are given only for firm matches. A clone size is listed for some rows: how often the clone was seen (once, few, many), or a class if it is expanded.

clone size	V gene	D gene	J gene	CDR3 protein	CDR3 DNA
.	TRBV27	.	TRBJ2-3	CASSEGNTGEQYF	TGCGCCAGCAGTGAAGGGAACACCGGGGAGCAGTATTTT
many	TRBV6-5	.	TRBJ1-3	CASSYSAPSGNTIYF	TGTGCCAGCAGTTACTCGGCGCCCTCTGGAAACACCATATATTTT
many	TRBV3-1	.	TRBJ1-1	CASSQGFRTEAFF	TGTGCCAGCAGCCAAGGTTTCAGAACTGAAGCTTTCTTT
many	TRBV3-1	.	TRBJ2-2	CASSGPGELFF	TGTGCCAGCAGCGGTCCCGGGGAGCTGTTTTTT
many	TRBV5-1	.	TRBJ2-2	CASSPAGSRWNTGELFF	TGCGCCAGCAGCCCGGCAGGTTCTCGTTGGAACACCGGGGAGCTGTTTTTT
few	TRBV11-2	.	TRBJ2-7	CASSTRTLSSYEQYF	TGTGCCAGCAGCACTCGGACTCTTAGCTCCTACGAGCAGTACTTC
many	TRBV12-3/TRBV12-4	TRBD2	TRBJ2-1	CASYEPGLTNEQFF	TGTGCCAGCTATGAACCGGGACTAACCAATGAGCAGTTCTTC
many	TRBV6-1	TRBD1	TRBJ2-7	CASSGPGQKTYEQYF	TGTGCCAGCAGTGGCCCGGGACAGAAAACTTACGAGCAGTACTTC
many	TRBV28	.	TRBJ1-5	CASKEGGQASNQPQHF	TGTGCCAGCAAAGAAGGAGGGCAGGCAAGCAATCAGCCCCAGCATTTT
many	TRBV12-3/TRBV12-4	.	TRBJ2-7	CASSLMRAGVGEQYF	TGTGCCAGCAGTTTGATGAGGGCAGGGGTGGGCGAGCAGTACTTC
.	TRBV3-1	TRBD2	TRBJ2-3	CASSQDGLAGAMQYF	TGTGCCAGCAGCCAAGATGGACTAGCGGGAGCTATGCAGTATTTT
many	TRBV11-2	TRBD2	TRBJ2-1	CASSLDGLAANIFYNEQFF	TGTGCCAGCAGCTTAGACGGACTAGCGGCGAACATATTCTACAATGAGCAGTTCTTC
.	TRBV6-2/TRBV6-3	.	TRBJ1-2	CASGGPYGYTF	TGTGCCAGTGGCGGGCCCTATGGCTACACCTTC
many	TRBV20-1	.	TRBJ2-3	CSASMTGREDTQYF	TGCAGTGCTAGTATGACAGGCAGGGAAGATACGCAGTATTTT
many	TRBV6-5	.	TRBJ2-2	CASSYDRTQNTGELFF	TGTGCCAGCAGTTACGACCGGACTCAGAACACCGGGGAGCTGTTTTTT
.	TRBV6-1	.	TRBJ2-4	CATSRGGTGLNIQYF	TGTGCCACATCGAGGGGCGGGACGGGACTAAACATTCAGTACTTC
.	TRBV11-2	.	TRBJ2-2	CASSLIRVGELFF	TGTGCCAGCAGCTTAATTCGGGTCGGGGAGCTGTTTTTT
.	TRBV30	.	TRBJ2-2	CAWSVISGELFF	TGTGCCTGGAGTGTAATCTCCGGGGAGCTGTTTTTT
.	TRBV12-3/TRBV12-4	.	TRBJ2-5	CASSSGPQGETQYF	TGTGCCAGCAGTTCGGGACCCCAAGGGGAGACCCAGTACTTC
many	TRBV6-1	.	TRBJ2-1	CASSNRESSYNEQFF	TGTGCCAGCAGTAACAGGGAGAGCTCCTACAATGAGCAGTTCTTC
.	TRBV5-6	TRBD2	TRBJ2-1	CASSVLAGGPSEYNEQFF	TGTGCCAGCAGCGTTCTAGCGGGAGGGCCTTCAGAGTACAATGAGCAGTTCTTC
many	TRBV4-1	.	TRBJ2-1	CASSQAGTAVGNEQFF	TGCGCCAGCAGCCAGGCTGGGACCGCCGTTGGGAATGAGCAGTTCTTC
many	TRBV29-1	.	TRBJ2-2	CSVEGSATGGELFF	TGCAGCGTTGAAGGGAGTGCTACGGGCGGGGAGCTGTTTTTT
many	TRBV28	TRBD2	TRBJ2-1	CASNIGGAGGYNEQFF	TGTGCCAGCAACATAGGAGGTGCGGGAGGATATAATGAGCAGTTCTTC
many	TRBV7-6	TRBD1	TRBJ2-2	CASSPYTGQGGTGELFF	TGTGCCAGCAGCCCCTACACGGGACAGGGGGGCACCGGGGAGCTGTTTTTT
many	TRBV29-1	TRBD1	TRBJ2-5	CSVDQGAPRETQYF	TGCAGCGTTGATCAGGGGGCGCCGCGGGAGACCCAGTACTTC
many	TRBV19	.	TRBJ1-1	CASSIALLRMGSPEAFF	TGTGCCAGTAGTATAGCTCTCCTCAGGATGGGGTCCCCTGAAGCTTTCTTT
many	TRBV7-9	.	TRBJ2-1	CASSHEPPDNEQFF	TGTGCCAGCAGCCACGAACCCCCAGACAATGAGCAGTTCTTC
few	TRBV6-1	.	TRBJ1-5	CASSTGRGQPQHF	TGTGCCAGCAGTACAGGGAGGGGTCAGCCCCAGCATTTT